Listed below are T cell receptor beta chains from one sample, sequenced in a study of shared clonotypes between healthy human individuals. Measured with immunoSEQ multiplex PCR; TCRdb has only the in-frame clones, and not every one. The sample includes about 800,000 clones, about 96% seen only once; the top ten take approximately 0.2%. The sequencing input was naive CD8+ T cells sorted from blood. Receptor source: a man aged 30-40 years in good health. Each CDR3 is given with its conserved first and last residue. The D gene is left open where the match is weak. Part of the rows lack a size; the others show once, few, many or a class for expanded clones.

size	V	J	D	DNA	CDR3
.	TRBV7-6	TRBJ2-2	.	TGTGCCAGCAGCTTACCCCGGGGAGGCCGTGGCACCGGGGAGCTGTTTTTT	CASSLPRGGRGTGELFF
once	TRBV5-1	TRBJ2-6	.	TGCGCCAGCAGCTTGGAAACAGGTTACTCTGGGGCCAACGTCCTGACTTTC	CASSLETGYSGANVLTF
once	TRBV27	TRBJ2-7	.	TGTGCCAGCAGTTATGGAAGTCCTGACTCCTACGAGCAGTACTTC	CASSYGSPDSYEQYF
.	TRBV4-1	TRBJ2-4	TRBD2	TGCGCCAGCAGCCCGACTAGCGGGAGGGCCAAAAACATTCAGTACTTC	CASSPTSGRAKNIQYF
.	TRBV5-4	TRBJ2-3	TRBD2	TGTGCCAGCAGCTTGCCCAGCGGGAGTCTCGGCACAGATACGCAGTATTTT	CASSLPSGSLGTDTQYF
.	TRBV10-3	TRBJ2-3	.	TGTGCCATCAGCGACACAGATACGCAGTATTTT	CAISDTDTQYF
.	TRBV4-3	TRBJ2-1	.	TGCGCCAGCAGAGCAAGCGGAGCCTCCTACAATGAGCAGTTCTTC	CASRASGASYNEQFF
.	TRBV29-1	TRBJ2-1	.	TGCAGCGTTGAAGACCTAGGGGAGCGCAATGAGCAGTTCTTC	CSVEDLGERNEQFF
.	TRBV7-2	TRBJ2-1	.	TGTGCCAGCAGCTTAGTGGGGGGGCCCAATGAGCAGTTCTTC	CASSLVGGPNEQFF
.	TRBV9	TRBJ2-7	TRBD2	TGTGCCAGCAGCCCCCTAGCGGGAAACGAGCAGTACTTC	CASSPLAGNEQYF
.	TRBV28	TRBJ2-2	.	TGTGCCAGCTCTGGAGGGACAACGAACACCGGGGAGCTGTTTTTT	CASSGGTTNTGELFF
.	TRBV5-1	TRBJ2-7	TRBD1	TGCGCCAGCAGCTGGGGACAGGGCGGTTTGCAGTACTTC	CASSWGQGGLQYF
.	TRBV6-5	TRBJ1-1	.	TGTGCCAGCAGCAAGGGGGGGACTGAAGCTTTCTTT	CASSKGGTEAFF
.	TRBV29-1	TRBJ2-3	TRBD1	TGCAGCGTTTTCGGGACAGACACAGATACGCAGTATTTT	CSVFGTDTDTQYF
.	TRBV9	TRBJ2-4	.	TGTGCCAGCAGCGTCGGCAGGGAAAACATTCAGTACTTC	CASSVGRENIQYF
.	TRBV18	TRBJ2-2	.	TGTGCCAGCTCACCCCGGTGGGACACCGGGGAGCTGTTTTTT	CASSPRWDTGELFF
.	TRBV7-9	TRBJ2-3	.	TGTGCCAGCAGCTTATATTCCGTGGATACGCAGTATTTT	CASSLYSVDTQYF
.	TRBV28	TRBJ2-1	.	TGTGCCAGCAGTTCCTGGGATTCGGAGCAGTTCTTC	CASSSWDSEQFF
.	TRBV6-5	TRBJ2-7	TRBD2	TGTGCCAGCAGTTCTTGGCGGGAGGTTCGGGAGCAGTACTTC	CASSSWREVREQYF
.	TRBV7-8	TRBJ1-1	TRBD1	TGTGCCAGCAGCCCTACCTTGAGGGGGCCATCGAACACTGAAGCTTTCTTT	CASSPTLRGPSNTEAFF
.	TRBV5-1	TRBJ2-1	TRBD2	TGCGCCAGCAGCTTAACGGGAGGAGGTAATGAGCAGTTCTTC	CASSLTGGGNEQFF
.	TRBV28	TRBJ2-1	TRBD1	TGTGCCAGCAGCCGACCACTCCGGGACAGGGGCTCCTACAATGAGCAGTTCTTC	CASSRPLRDRGSYNEQFF
.	TRBV11-2	TRBJ1-5	.	TGTGCCAGCAGCTTACATGGGGCGGTGAATCAGCCCCAGCATTTT	CASSLHGAVNQPQHF
.	TRBV6-6	TRBJ1-1	.	TGTGCCAGCAGTCAGGGCCTACTCCCACCTGAAGCTTTCTTT	CASSQGLLPPEAFF
few	TRBV27	TRBJ2-7	TRBD2	TGTGCCAGCAGTCAAACGACTAGCGGGAGGTTATCCTACGAGCAGTACTTC	CASSQTTSGRLSYEQYF
.	TRBV7-9	TRBJ1-5	.	TGTGCCAGCAGCTTGGACAGCTTCAATCAGCCCCAGCATTTT	CASSLDSFNQPQHF
.	TRBV30	TRBJ2-7	.	TGTGCCTGGAGTAGGAACAACTACGAGCAGTACTTC	CAWSRNNYEQYF
.	TRBV29-1	TRBJ2-7	TRBD1	TGCAGCGGAAGGGACAGGGGGGTCTACGAGCAGTACTTC	CSGRDRGVYEQYF
.	TRBV28	TRBJ1-5	.	TGTGCCAGCAGTGGATTCGGGCCCTTCGGAGGTCAGCCCCAGCATTTT	CASSGFGPFGGQPQHF
.	TRBV7-2	TRBJ2-7	.	TGTGCCAGCAGCTTAGTAGGCAGGGTGGCCTCCTACGAGCAGTACTTC	CASSLVGRVASYEQYF
.	TRBV9	TRBJ1-2	.	TGTGCCAGCAGCGTAGAGGGACATCTGGACATTTTTGGCTACACCTTC	CASSVEGHLDIFGYTF
.	TRBV30	TRBJ2-7	.	TGTGCCTGGAGTATGGGACTGAGCTACGAGCAGTACTTC	CAWSMGLSYEQYF
.	TRBV7-8	TRBJ2-7	.	TGTGCCAGCACCTCGGAGGCAGGTGGAGGCCACGAGCAGTACTTC	CASTSEAGGGHEQYF
.	TRBV13	TRBJ1-1	.	TGTGCCAGCAGCCTACTTAACACTGAAGCTTTCTTT	CASSLLNTEAFF
.	TRBV25-1	TRBJ2-5	.	TGTGCCAGCAGTGCCTTAGGGGGAGTCAGAGAGACCCAGTACTTC	CASSALGGVRETQYF
.	TRBV30	TRBJ2-3	.	TGTGCCTGGTCCTTGGGGACGATCACAGATACGCAGTATTTT	CAWSLGTITDTQYF
.	TRBV29-1	TRBJ2-1	.	TGCAGCGTCCGTCGGGACGAATTCAGCGAGCAGTTCTTC	CSVRRDEFSEQFF
.	TRBV7-9	TRBJ1-2	.	TGTGCCAGCAGCTTATTTAAGGGGGGAGGACCTAACTATGGCTACACCTTC	CASSLFKGGGPNYGYTF
.	TRBV28	TRBJ2-7	.	TGTGCCAGCGGAACCTACGAGCAGTACTTC	CASGTYEQYF
few	TRBV7-9	TRBJ2-1	TRBD2	TGTGCCAGCAGCTTAGTCCTAGCGGGTAATGAGCAGTTCTTC	CASSLVLAGNEQFF
.	TRBV4-1	TRBJ2-7	TRBD2	TGCGCCAGCAGCCCGGGGGTAGCGGGAGCCCAACCTACTCAACTTCCCTACGAGCAGTACTTC	CASSPGVAGAQPTQLPYEQYF
.	TRBV10-3	TRBJ1-1	.	TGTGCCATCAGGGGTGACGGAGGCACTGAAGCTTTCTTT	CAIRGDGGTEAFF
.	TRBV29-1	TRBJ2-7	.	TGCAGCGTTCTCCGGACCGGAGACTACGAGCAGTACTTC	CSVLRTGDYEQYF
.	TRBV27	TRBJ2-7	.	TGTGCCAGCAGTCGCGAACTAGCCTCCTACGAGCAGTACTTC	CASSRELASYEQYF
.	TRBV19	TRBJ2-7	.	TGTGCCAGTAGTATAGTTGGGGGCCACGAGCAGTACTTC	CASSIVGGHEQYF
.	TRBV6-1	TRBJ2-1	.	TGTGCCAGCAGTGAAGATACCACCGGGGATGAGCAGTTCTTC	CASSEDTTGDEQFF
.	TRBV7-9	TRBJ2-7	TRBD1	TGTGCCAGCAGCTCACCAAGTGGACAGGGGGACTACGAGCAGTACTTC	CASSSPSGQGDYEQYF
.	TRBV6-1	TRBJ1-1	TRBD1	TGTGCCAGCAGTGTATTCTCTTACCAGACAGGGAGCGGATGGACTGAAGCTTTCTTT	CASSVFSYQTGSGWTEAFF
.	TRBV18	TRBJ2-1	TRBD2	TGTGCCAGCTCACCGATGAGCGGGACCCGCTCCTACAATGAGCAGTTCTTC	CASSPMSGTRSYNEQFF
.	TRBV6-5	TRBJ2-1	TRBD1	TGTGCCAGCAGTTACACGTCGACAGGGGACAATGAGCAGTTCTTC	CASSYTSTGDNEQFF
.	TRBV25-1	TRBJ2-3	TRBD1	TGTGCCAGCTGGGACAGATTAAATACGCAGTATTTT	CASWDRLNTQYF
.	TRBV5-5	TRBJ1-4	.	TGTGCCAGCAGCATGACACTAGAAAAACTGTTTTTT	CASSMTLEKLFF
.	TRBV27	TRBJ2-7	TRBD2	TGTGCCAGCAGTTTATCGGGGGGGGGTCCCTACGAGCAGTACTTC	CASSLSGGGPYEQYF
.	TRBV7-9	TRBJ2-7	.	TGTGCCAGCAGCACCGGATCGGCCGAGCAGTACTTC	CASSTGSAEQYF
.	TRBV29-1	TRBJ2-7	TRBD2	TGCAGCGTCCAAGCAGCGGGAACCTACGAGCAGTACTTC	CSVQAAGTYEQYF
.	TRBV27	TRBJ2-7	TRBD1	TGTGCCAGCAGTGCGGGACAGGGAGGGTACGAGCAGTACTTC	CASSAGQGGYEQYF
.	TRBV21-1	TRBJ2-3	.	TGTGCCAGCAGTGGTGTCAGGGGCACAGATACGCAGTATTTT	CASSGVRGTDTQYF
.	TRBV6-4	TRBJ2-1	.	TGTGCCAGCAGTGACTCTGGGGGCGTTGGAAATGAGCAGTTCTTC	CASSDSGGVGNEQFF
.	TRBV13	TRBJ2-7	TRBD1	TGTGCCAGCAGCTCCCCTCCTGTGACAGGGCTTGGCGAGCAGTACTTC	CASSSPPVTGLGEQYF
.	TRBV15	TRBJ2-6	.	TGTGCCACCAGGACTCTCGGGGCCAACGTCCTGACTTTC	CATRTLGANVLTF